This record covers a single T cell receptor beta chain. There is no known antigen for this receptor. The record has no base qualities; no much larger clone is one base away. This record comes from a study of blood T cell repertoires in COVID-19 (dated by TCRdb to about 2020). General notes on the study: Collaborator samples came from the United States, Italy and Spain and covered acute and convalescent phases of COVID-19. The material from the prospective study consisted of cDNA or gDNA derived from T cells, B-cell-depleted T cells, or PBMCs. Subjects who had been exposed to COVID-19, were actively infected with it, or had recovered from it provided the deeply sampled blood TCRbeta repertoires that made up the dataset. The repertoires were made available in a free public database intended to serve as a resource for research on the immune response to SARS-CoV-2. The samples were drawn from the first 160 participants of the ongoing ImmuneRACE study and from 1,254 subjects provided by 6 global collaborators. A de-identified subject ID, COVID-19 status, age in years and sex were almost always included in the sample metadata. Where HLA class I and class II types were available, the types were taken from metadata supplied by the sample provider, not from assay-based typing. Beyond this particular receptor, the publication reports: How much clinical and demographic metadata was included differed by source and by participant, and the metadata was provided uncurated.

Collaborating institutions collected whole blood in K2EDTA tubes following their own protocols. Collaborator samples were shipped for TCRbeta analysis as frozen whole blood, isolated PBMCs, or DNA extracted from either sample type. The immunoSEQ Assay, a bias-controlled multiplex PCR, was used to amplify TCRbeta CDR3 regions from genomic DNA. The paper's processing steps were these. Within the assay, amplification of reference gene primers was used to estimate how many nucleated cells each sample contained. To quantify the absolute abundance of each unique TCRbeta CDR3 rearrangement, sequence reads were collapsed and filtered. For each sample, productive Simpson clonality was calculated by taking the square root of Simpson's diversity index across productive rearrangements. Imported from immuneACCESS, the table was reduced by TCRdb to in-frame sequences with V and J called. These copies leave out some clones; in studies compared against another copy, an unresolved V gene accounts for under half, and the cause of the remainder is not known. The V and J calls and clone size were taken over from that table, and D and trimming were inferred from the DNA. The sample yields fewer than 35,000 clones; around 90% were counted once. The ten largest clones capture around 2% of the sample.

According to the germline V gene, CDR1 reads KGHSH and CDR2 reads LQKENI. The CDR3 sequence holds 15 residues, the cysteine and phenylalanine included. Of all the DNA, just the CDR3 is kept, 45 bases in frame from base 1. The V end loses 3 bases and the J end loses 2 bases, and a stretch of 11 bases separates them. The TCR comes from a man aged 45-60 years with active or convalescent COVID-19. In this chain, TRBV18 is recombined with TRBJ1-3; the D segment cannot be called with confidence. Sample: peripheral blood. The CDR3 protein: CASSPNQVAGNTIYF. The nucleotide sequence reads as follows: TGTGCCAGCTCACCCAACCAGGTCGCTGGAAACACCATATATTTT.